The next 11 T cell receptor beta chains were all read from a single sample in a study of cytomegalovirus exposure and HLA in healthy donors. Primers: 60 Vbeta forward and 13 Jbeta reverse. Sequenced by immunoSEQ multiplex PCR; TCRdb stores in-frame clones only, minus some. The data contain over 100,000 clones, about 70% of them singletons. Input material: PBMCs. The receptor source for this set is a man aged 25 to 40 in good health and CMV-seropositive.

The chain has TRBV27 and TRBJ2-3; maybe TRBD1 (6 bases). Germline lookup yields CDR1 MNHEY and CDR2 SMNVEV (reference sequence). Trimming shortened V by 6 bases and J by 4 bases, and 17 bases separated the two germline ends. This CDR3 is built from 15 residues. The DNA for the CDR3 is TGTGCCAGCAGCGTAGGGGGACGAACCCCAGATACGCAGTATTTT. Its protein product is CASSVGGRTPDTQYF.

The chain couples TRBV5-1 to TRBJ2-7, with D possibly TRBD1 on 6 matching bases. The ends were cut back, 7 bases at V and 5 bases at J, with 16 bases in the middle. The CDR3 runs to 13 residues. CDR1 is SGHRS, CDR2 YFSETQ, per germline. As DNA, the CDR3 is TGCGCCAGCGGAGATACACAGGGAAACGAGCAGTACTTC. Protein sequence: CASGDTQGNEQYF. Full variable domain (rest looked up from reference TRBV5-1 and TRBJ2-7): KAGVTQTPRYLIKTRGQQVTLSCSPISGHRSVSWYQQTPGQGLQFLFEYFSETQRNKGNFPGRFSGRQFSNSRSEMNVSTLELGDSALYLCASGDTQGNEQYFGPGTRLTVT.

The chain has TRBV2 and TRBJ2-5; 9 nucleotides align to TRBD1. The CDR3 spans 14 residues. Per germline, CDR1 SNHLY and CDR2 FYNNEI. The J segment lost 5 bases and the V segment lost 4 bases, leaving 5 bases of the junction unmatched. Written as DNA, the CDR3 is TGTGCCAGCAGTGCGGGACAGGGTTCCGAGACCCAGTACTTC. This gives the protein CASSAGQGSETQYF.

Comment on this clone: The junction shows a germline mismatch at one end, possibly a read error. The same CDR3 arises from other DNA sequences in this sample as well. The chain is built from TRBV10-1 and TRBJ1-1; D may be TRBD1 (5 bases). Per the germline V gene, CDR1 is WNHNN and CDR2 is SYGVQD (reference sequence). This CDR3 comprises 13 residues. The chain's CDR3 is CASQSTVNTEAFF. The DNA for the CDR3 is TGCGCCAGCCAGTCGACAGTGAACACTGAGGCTTTCTTT.

The J gene is TRBJ1-2, the V gene TRBV6-6; D might be TRBD1 (6 bases). The germline V gene encodes CDR1 MNHNY and CDR2 SVGAGI (reference sequence). The CDR3 is made up of 15 amino acids. V was shortened by 0 bases and J by 2 bases, with 10 bases between the two germline ends. The CDR3, as DNA: TGTGCCAGCAGTTACTCGATGCAGGGGAACTATGGCTACACCTTC. Its translation: CASSYSMQGNYGYTF.

The V call is TRBV19, the J call TRBJ1-5; 8 bases agree with TRBD1. This CDR3 spans 13 amino acids. The V gene end was trimmed by 6 bases and the J gene end by 5 bases; junction bases not matched to a gene: 3. Germline V gives CDR1 LNHDA, CDR2 SQIVND (reference sequence). CDR3 in DNA: TGTGCCAGTAGGACAGGGGAGCATCAGCCCCAGCATTTT. Amino acid sequence: CASRTGEHQPQHF.

Details on this clone: At one end the junction does not follow the germline gene, possibly because of a read error. The chain uses TRBV7-9 and TRBJ2-2; D remains unclear. Germline lookup yields CDR1 SEHNR and CDR2 FQNEAQ (reference sequence). This CDR3 spans 12 amino acids. CDR3 nucleotide sequence: TGTTCCAGCCAGGCTGACACCGGGGAGCTGTTTTTT. It specifies CSSQADTGELFF.

The rearrangement links TRBV6-1 to TRBJ2-5; tentatively, D is TRBD2 (6 bases). V lost 3 bases, J lost 7 bases, and 9 bases lay in between. CDR1 and CDR2 (germline): MNHNS, SASEGT. The length of the CDR3 is 12 residues. Here the CDR3 reads CASSEAGRTQYF. CDR3 DNA sequence: TGTGCCAGCAGTGAGGCCGGGAGGACCCAGTACTTC.

The table lists this clone with a few counts. This chain connects TRBV2 to TRBJ2-3; 10 nucleotides match TRBD2. V gave up 5 bases and J gave up 5 bases; unmatched junction bases: 13. The CDR3 covers 17 residues. Germline CDR1 is SNHLY and CDR2 is FYNNEI. The CDR3 sequence is CASSTSLAGAREDTQYF. The CDR3 bases are TGTGCCAGCAGTACCTCCCTAGCGGGGGCCAGGGAAGATACGCAGTATTTT.

The gene calls are TRBV6-6 and TRBJ1-1, with unresolved D. Germline V lookup: CDR1 MNHNY, CDR2 SVGAGI (reference sequence). The CDR3 contains 14 residues. V dropped 5 bases and J dropped 6 bases, with 16 bases sitting between them. CDR3 region: CASSRAGEFAEAFF. The CDR3, as DNA: TGTGCCAGCAGTCGCGCGGGCGAATTCGCTGAAGCTTTCTTT.

This chain connects TRBV6-6 to TRBJ1-2, with TRBD1 identical over 9 bases. V lost 9 bases and J lost 3; bases outside the gene matches: 2. CDR3 length: 12 residues. CDR1 and CDR2 from the germline V gene are MNHNY and SVGAGI (reference sequence). The CDR3 nucleotides are TGTGCCAGTGACAGGGGGGACTATGGCTACACCTTC. Translation: CASDRGDYGYTF.